This T cell receptor (beta chain) appears in the sequencing data of a study of cytomegalovirus exposure and HLA in healthy donors. PCR used 60 Vbeta primers and 13 Jbeta primers. Data came from immunoSEQ multiplex PCR; TCRdb stores just in-frame clones and leaves some out. The table lists around 99,000 clones, roughly four fifths of them singletons, with 2% to 3% in the top ten. The CDR3 totals 16 residues. Trimming took 7 bases from V and 0 from J, leaving 16 bases between them. Germline-derived CDR1 and CDR2 are LNHDA and SQIVND (reference sequence). This chain links TRBV19 with TRBJ2-1, with D possibly matching TRBD2 (6 bases). This sequence originates from a man aged 18 to 29 in good health and CMV-seronegative. The sample consisted of PBMCs. In nucleotides, the CDR3 is TGTGCCAGTACCGGCGGGGTACCAAGCTCCTACAATGAGCAGTTCTTC. Protein sequence: CASTGGVPSSYNEQFF.